Described below is a single T cell receptor beta chain sequence and its context. A quantity of about 0.5 to 1 ug RNA underwent reverse transcription using random hexamers. Across 54 Vbeta and 13 Jbeta, immunoSEQ multiplex PCR amplified TCR beta CDR3. TCRdb processed the immunoSEQ multiplex PCR reads anew with MiXCR; each CDR3 protein has one entry. The table includes roughly 300,000 distinct CDR3 sequences, roughly 85% detected once. This entry is derived from a study of CD8 T cells in Susac syndrome. The source is a human donor with multiple sclerosis. The sequencing input was CD8+ T cells from PBMCs.

Here the CDR3 DNA reads TGCAGCGTTGAAGGATTTAGCGGGAGGGGGTACAATGAGCAGTTCTTC. The encoded protein is CSVEGFSGRGYNEQFF. The rearrangement joins TRBV29-1 to TRBJ2-1; 11 bases map to TRBD2. In germline, CDR1 is SQVTM, CDR2 ANQGSEA. Unmatched junction bases numbered 6, after V lost 1 base and J lost 4 bases. The CDR3 loop spans 16 amino acids.